This T cell receptor (beta chain) was sequenced during a study of blood T cell repertoires in COVID-19. CDR3 length equals 12 residues. Trimming shortened V by 1 base and J by 5 bases, and 4 bases separated the two germline ends. Germline assignment: CDR1 ENHRY and CDR2 SYGVKD. Repertoires were generated with immunoSEQ multiplex PCR, while TCRdb's copy carries only in-frame clones and drops some. The data contain over 200,000 clones, approximately 84% of them singletons. The rearrangement joins TRBV10-3 to TRBJ2-3; D unresolved. This TCR was recovered from a man in his fifties or sixties with COVID-19, enrolled during active disease. Sequences were obtained from peripheral blood. CDR3 sequence: CAISEYRDTQYF. The CDR3 nucleotides are TGTGCCATCAGTGAGTACAGAGATACGCAGTATTTT.